Shown below are 26 T cell receptor beta chains from a single sample sequenced in a study of neurological immune-mediated disorders. TCRdb re-analysed the 5' RACE reads in MiXCR, keeping a single row per CDR3 protein. The data contain more than 45,000 distinct CDR3 sequences, about 2.5% of them seen just once; the ten biggest clones take up under 4%. The sequenced sample was PBMCs. These receptors came from a man between 45 and 60 years old with multiple sclerosis.

This clonotype was seen many times. The chain links TRBV27 to TRBJ2-2; TRBD1 aligns across 8 bases. The V gene end was trimmed by 0 bases and the J gene end by 0 bases; junction bases not matched to a gene: 3. CDR1 is MNHEY, CDR2 SMNVEV, per germline (reference sequence). This CDR3 is 17 amino acids long. Written as DNA, the CDR3 is TGTGCCAGCAGTTTATCGGACAGGGTCCCGAACACCGGGGAGCTGTTTTTT. It specifies CASSLSDRVPNTGELFF.

This clonotype was picked up many times. The rearrangement joins TRBV15 to TRBJ1-5; the match to TRBD1 covers 8 bases. Per germline, CDR1 LNHNV and CDR2 YYDKDF (reference sequence). V shed 3 bases, J shed 2 bases, and the junction held 3 bases outside the gene matches. The CDR3 spans 15 residues. CDR3 DNA sequence: TGTGCCACCAGCAGGACAGGGGACGGCAATCAGCCCCAGCATTTT. Encoded protein: CATSRTGDGNQPQHF.

In this sample, this clonotype turned up many times. This chain uses TRBV4-3 with TRBJ2-7; D might be TRBD2 (5 bases). The CDR3 is 15 residues long. V shed 0 bases and J shed 0 bases, with 9 bases lying between them. Germline assignment: CDR1 LGHNA and CDR2 YSLEER. DNA for the CDR3: TGCGCCAGCAGCCAAGATCACGGACTCTCCTACGAGCAGTACTTC. This encodes CASSQDHGLSYEQYF.

This clonotype came up many times. The CDR3 spells CAISESEFGELFF. CDR3 DNA sequence: TGTGCCATCAGTGAGTCGGAATTCGGGGAGCTGTTTTTT. The V and J genes are TRBV10-3 and TRBJ2-2; D remains unclear. The germline V and J ends were trimmed by 0 bases and 7 bases, with 6 bases remaining between them. The CDR3 runs to 13 residues. CDR1 and CDR2 from the germline V gene are ENHRY and SYGVKD.

Points on this clonotype: A much more abundant neighbour one base away suggests this may be a read error. The V gene is TRBV10-3, the J gene TRBJ2-3, with unresolved D. The germline V gene encodes CDR1 ENHRY and CDR2 SYGVKD. The CDR3 runs to 13 residues. CDR3 residues: CAISGKIGDMQYF. For the CDR3, the DNA is TGTGCCATCAGTGGGAAGATTGGGGATATGCAGTATTTT.

This clonotype occurred many times. The chain has TRBV10-3 and TRBJ1-1; D might be TRBD1 (5 bases). The CDR3 sequence is 13 residues long. In germline, CDR1 is ENHRY, CDR2 SYGVKD. V lost 6 bases to trimming and J lost 3 bases, with 11 bases between them. The CDR3 bases are TGTGCCATCAGCCAGGGCGCGGACACTGAAGCTTTCTTT. Residues: CAISQGADTEAFF.

This clonotype was seen at least ten times. The chain recombines TRBV5-1 with TRBJ2-6; 7 nucleotides align to TRBD1. This CDR3 is 15 amino acids long. Germline V gene lookup returns CDR1 SGHRS and CDR2 YFSETQ. With V trimmed by 5 bases and J by 0 bases, 2 bases remained unmatched. For the CDR3, the DNA is TGCGCCAGCAGTGGACAGGCCTCTGGGGCCAACGTCCTGACTTTC. Translated, it gives CASSGQASGANVLTF.

This clonotype was counted at least ten times. The chain couples TRBV6-5 to TRBJ1-4, with a possible D match to TRBD1 (6 bases). Looked up from germline, CDR1 is MNHEY and CDR2 is SVGAGI. The ends were cut back, 2 bases at V and 8 bases at J, with 12 bases in the middle. The CDR3 covers 14 residues. Here the CDR3 DNA reads TGTGCCAGCAGTTACCCGGGACACCCGGAAAAACTGTTTTTT. Translating it yields CASSYPGHPEKLFF.

In this sample, this clonotype turned up many times. This chain links TRBV18 with TRBJ1-5; no reliable D call. Trimming removed 4 bases at V and 3 bases at J, with 7 bases between. The V gene's germline CDR1 is KGHSH and CDR2 LQKENI. The CDR3 is 13 amino acids. This chain's CDR3 is CASSRGANQPQHF. The CDR3 nucleotides read TGTGCCAGCTCACGGGGTGCCAATCAGCCCCAGCATTTT.

This clonotype was detected ten times or more. The rearrangement joins TRBV7-9 to TRBJ2-5, with 7 nucleotides matching TRBD2. CDR1 is SEHNR and CDR2 is FQNEAQ in the germline V gene (reference sequence). J lost 4 bases, V lost 5 bases, and 4 bases had no gene match. This CDR3 has 13 residues. Here the CDR3 DNA reads TGTGCCAGCAGCCCCTCGGGGGGAGAGACCCAGTACTTC. Its protein is CASSPSGGETQYF.

There are many counts of this clonotype. The rearrangement joins TRBV5-1 to TRBJ1-1, with D perhaps TRBD1 (6 bases). V was shortened by 4 bases and J by 1 base, with 8 bases between the two germline ends. The CDR3 is made up of 13 amino acids. Per the germline V gene, CDR1 is SGHRS and CDR2 is YFSETQ. The CDR3 spells CASSRGQNTEAFF. As DNA, the CDR3 is TGCGCCAGCAGCAGGGGACAGAACACTGAAGCTTTCTTT.

The table lists this clonotype with many counts. V and J are TRBV7-2 and TRBJ1-4; D gene ambiguous. Germline V CDR1 and CDR2: SGHTA, FQGNSA. V was clipped by 4 bases and J by 3 bases, with 9 bases between them. The CDR3 extends over 14 amino acids. The chain's CDR3 is CASSSFGSNEKLFF. DNA for the CDR3: TGTGCCAGCAGCTCTTTTGGTTCTAATGAAAAACTGTTTTTT. Full variable domain (missing parts from reference TRBV7-2 and TRBJ1-4): GAGVSQSPSNKVTEKGKDVELRCDPISGHTALYWYRQSLGQGLEFLIYFQGNSAPDKSGLPSDRFSAERTGGSVSTLTIQRTQQEDSAVYLCASSSFGSNEKLFFGSGTQLSVL.

At least ten counts were recorded for this clonotype. The V and J genes are TRBV7-9 and TRBJ2-5; a possible D gene is TRBD2 (6 bases). Trimming removed 8 bases from V and 1 base from J, with 20 bases in between. CDR1 and CDR2 from the germline V gene are SEHNR and FQNEAQ (reference sequence). This CDR3 comprises 16 residues. The CDR3 nucleotides are TGTGCCAGCGGACTATCAGGGAAAAACCTCCAAGAGACCCAGTACTTC. As protein: CASGLSGKNLQETQYF.

This clonotype was recorded many times. The J gene is TRBJ1-5, the V gene TRBV20-1; a weak D match, TRBD1 (5 bases). V dropped 6 bases and J dropped 5 bases, with 14 bases sitting between them. The CDR3 extends over 13 amino acids. CDR1 DFQATT and CDR2 SNEGSKA come from the germline V gene (reference sequence). CDR3 coding DNA: TGCAGTGCATCACGGGGGTCCCATCAGCCCCAGCATTTT. Protein sequence: CSASRGSHQPQHF.

There are many counts of this clonotype. The V call is TRBV7-2, the J call TRBJ2-2; no firm D call. With 1 base removed from V and 6 bases from J, the gap between germline ends came to 9 bases. Per germline, CDR1 SGHTA and CDR2 FQGNSA. The CDR3 covers 14 residues. The CDR3 DNA follows: TGTGCCAGCAGCTTAGAAGGGTTACCCGGGGAGCTGTTTTTT. Translated, it gives CASSLEGLPGELFF.

The table lists this clonotype with many counts. The chain recombines TRBV20-1 with TRBJ1-6; no firm D call. Trimming took off 2 bases at V and 8 bases at J, with 19 bases between the two ends. This CDR3 comprises 16 residues. The V gene's germline CDR1 is DFQATT and CDR2 SNEGSKA (reference sequence). The CDR3 region is CSARSRTDSSHSPLHF. The CDR3 DNA reads as TGCAGTGCTAGATCTCGGACCGACTCGTCCCATTCACCCCTCCACTTT.

This clonotype was seen many times. V is TRBV5-6 and J is TRBJ2-7, with a weak D call TRBD1 (5 bases). The CDR3 has 14 residues. With 7 bases removed from V and 0 bases from J, the gap between germline ends came to 14 bases. Per germline, CDR1 SGHDT and CDR2 YYEEEE. CDR3 amino acids: CASQWGRYSYEQYF. The CDR3 DNA reads as TGTGCCAGCCAGTGGGGCCGATACTCCTACGAGCAGTACTTC.

This clonotype occurred a few times. This chain links TRBV4-1 with TRBJ2-7; TRBD2 is a possible D gene (5 bases). Germline loops: CDR1 MGHRA, CDR2 YSYEKL. The ends were cut back, 0 bases at V and 0 bases at J, with 24 bases in the middle. The CDR3 sequence is 20 residues long. As DNA, the CDR3 is TGCGCCAGCAGCCAAGAAGTAGGGCAGGACTCAAGCTTTTTCTCCTACGAGCAGTACTTC. Translation: CASSQEVGQDSSFFSYEQYF.

This clonotype was picked up many times. This chain uses TRBV28 with TRBJ2-6; 8 nucleotides align to TRBD1. Germline loops: CDR1 MDHEN, CDR2 SYDVKM. V dropped 6 bases and J dropped 1; count of bases not matched to a gene: 5. The CDR3 extends over 16 amino acids. The DNA for the CDR3 is TGTGCCAGCAGACAGGGGGGTTTATCTGGGGCCAACGTCCTGACTTTC. Translated: CASRQGGLSGANVLTF.

This clonotype was picked up many times. The chain is built from TRBV20-1 and TRBJ2-1; D assignment may be TRBD1 or TRBD2 (5 bases each). V was cut by 6 bases and J by 3 bases, with 15 bases left in between. Germline V gene sequence: CDR1 DFQATT, CDR2 SNEGSKA (reference sequence). This CDR3 contains 14 residues. CDR3 bases: TGCAGTGCCCCAATGCTGGGGGTCTACAATGAGCAGTTCTTC. This encodes CSAPMLGVYNEQFF.

This clonotype was found many times. This chain connects TRBV25-1 to TRBJ2-5; tentative D call: TRBD2 (6 bases). The CDR3 length is 16 residues. Trimming removed 2 bases from V and 1 base from J, with 14 bases in between. Germline values: CDR1 MGHDK, CDR2 SYGVNS. CDR3 in amino acids: CASSEPRGGPQETQYF. CDR3 coding DNA: TGTGCCAGCAGTGAACCCCGAGGAGGGCCCCAAGAGACCCAGTACTTC.

This clonotype was seen at least ten times. This rearrangement joins TRBV6-2 or TRBV6-3 to TRBJ2-1; D might be TRBD1 or TRBD2, each matching 5 bases. Germline CDR1 reads MNHEY; CDR2 reads SVGEGT. The CDR3 covers 17 residues. V dropped 9 bases and J dropped 0 bases, with 21 bases sitting between them. The CDR3 sequence: CARLLRQSRGSYNEQFF. The CDR3 coding sequence is TGTGCCAGGCTTCTTCGACAGTCGAGGGGCTCCTACAATGAGCAGTTCTTC.

This clonotype was seen ten or more times. This chain links TRBV5-5 with TRBJ2-5; D may be TRBD2 (6 bases). Trimming pared 3 bases from V and 2 bases from J, leaving 26 bases between. This CDR3 spans 19 amino acids. CDR1 and CDR2 (germline): SGHKS, YYEKEE (reference sequence). CDR3 nucleotide sequence: TGTGCCAGCAGCTCATTAGCGGTAGATCGTGTGGCGGCACAAGAGACCCAGTACTTC. Amino acid sequence: CASSSLAVDRVAAQETQYF.

This clonotype was recorded a few times. A single base separates this from a much larger clone, so it may be a read error. The CDR3 DNA sequence: TGTGCCATCAGCGCCGGGACTTCCAATCAGCCCCAGAATTTT. It yields the protein CAISAGTSNQPQNF. This chain connects TRBV10-3 to TRBJ1-5; a possible D gene is TRBD1 (5 bases). CDR1 ENHRY and CDR2 SYGVKD come from the germline V gene. This CDR3 comprises 14 residues.

This clonotype was seen many times. The rearrangement uses TRBV5-1 and TRBJ2-2; tentatively, D is TRBD1 (6 bases). The CDR3 totals 16 residues. Trimming removed 5 bases at V and 4 bases at J, with 18 bases between. CDR1 SGHRS and CDR2 YFSETQ come from the germline V gene. The DNA of the CDR3 is TGCGCCAGCAGTTCATCCGGGACCAGGGGCACCGGGGAGCTGTTTTTT. This sequence encodes CASSSSGTRGTGELFF.

This clonotype was seen ten or more times. The V gene is TRBV12-3 or TRBV12-4, the J gene TRBJ1-5; D gene unclear. The CDR3 covers 11 residues. The V and J ends lost 4 bases and 9 bases respectively, with 7 bases between them. The CDR3: CASSSWGPQHF. The DNA of the CDR3 is TGTGCCAGCAGTTCCTGGGGGCCCCAGCATTTT.